A selection of T cell receptor beta chains follows, all from one sample in a study of T cell changes during pregnancy in multiple sclerosis. Data came from immunoSEQ multiplex PCR; TCRdb stores just in-frame clones and leaves some out. The repertoire holds tens of thousands of clones, approximately 89% seen once, with about 0.95% in the top ten. Sequences were derived from peripheral blood, sampled before pregnancy. The receptors here all came from a female donor with multiple sclerosis, enrolled in a pregnancy study. CDR3s include the opening cysteine and the closing phenylalanine or tryptophan. D genes are given only for firm matches. For some rows the clone size is stated as once, few or many, or as a class when expanded; others skip it.

j_call	clone_size	v_call	d_call	cdr3_nt	cdr3_aa
TRBJ2-7	.	TRBV19	TRBD1	TGTGCCAGTAGTGCGGACAGGGGGCTAGGCGAGCAGTACTTC	CASSADRGLGEQYF
TRBJ1-2	.	TRBV5-1	.	TGCGCCAGCAGCTTGCTAGACGATGCCTCAGGCTACACCTTC	CASSLLDDASGYTF
TRBJ1-1	.	TRBV10-3	TRBD1	TGTGCCATCAGTGATTCCGGGACAGTGAACACTGAAGCTTTCTTT	CAISDSGTVNTEAFF
TRBJ2-5	.	TRBV5-1	.	TGCGCCAGTTACAGGGAAGGAGAGACCCAGTACTTC	CASYREGETQYF
TRBJ1-2	.	TRBV9	.	TGTGCCAGCAGCGTAGGTGAAGGGGGATTTGGCGGCTACACCTTC	CASSVGEGGFGGYTF
TRBJ2-5	.	TRBV4-1	TRBD1	TGCGCCAGCAGCCAAGATAAGGACAGGGCAGGGGGCAGGGCGGGGACCCAGTACTTC	CASSQDKDRAGGRAGTQYF
TRBJ2-2	.	TRBV6-6	.	TGTGCCAGCCGCCTGGACAGCAGAACCGGGGAGCTGTTTTTT	CASRLDSRTGELFF
TRBJ2-3	.	TRBV27	TRBD2	TGTGCCAGCAGTGCCGGGACTAGCGGGAGATCAGATACGCAGTATTTT	CASSAGTSGRSDTQYF
TRBJ1-1	once	TRBV6-1	.	TGTGCCAGCAGTGGCCCGAGGACTGCAGAGCACACTGAAGCTTTCTTT	CASSGPRTAEHTEAFF
TRBJ2-2	.	TRBV2	.	TGTGCCAGCACGTTGCGCACCGGGGAGCTGTTTTTT	CASTLRTGELFF
TRBJ1-3	.	TRBV7-9	.	TGTGCCAGCAGCTTAGGGCGAGGTGGCACCATATATTTT	CASSLGRGGTIYF
TRBJ2-7	.	TRBV6-5	TRBD1	TGTGCCTCCGCGAGTAACAGGGGGGTTTACGAGCAGTACTTC	CASASNRGVYEQYF
TRBJ1-5	.	TRBV28	.	TGTGCCAGCAGTTATGCCGGGAGTACACAGCATTTT	CASSYAGSTQHF
TRBJ1-2	.	TRBV9	TRBD1	TGTGCCAGCAGCGTGGCGGACAGGGGACATATTAACTATGGCTACACCTTC	CASSVADRGHINYGYTF
TRBJ2-7	.	TRBV7-8	TRBD2	TGTGCCAGCAGCATAGGGACTAGCGGGATCCCCTACGAGCAGTACTTC	CASSIGTSGIPYEQYF
TRBJ1-1	.	TRBV6-5	.	TGTGCCAGCAGTCAGCAGGTCAACACTGAAGCTTTCTTT	CASSQQVNTEAFF
TRBJ1-4	.	TRBV19	.	TGTGCCAGTAGTAGCTCCGGGACATGGGAAAAACTGTTTTTT	CASSSSGTWEKLFF
TRBJ1-1	.	TRBV19	TRBD1	TGTGCCAGTAGAGCTTACCGGGACAGGGGGCCGAACACTGAAGCTTTCTTT	CASRAYRDRGPNTEAFF
TRBJ2-7	.	TRBV7-9	TRBD2	TGTGCCGGTACTAGCGGGCGTTCCTACGAGCAGTACTTC	CAGTSGRSYEQYF
TRBJ2-7	once	TRBV6-1	TRBD1	TGTGCCAGCAGCGATAGGGACAGTTCCTACGAGCAGTACTTC	CASSDRDSSYEQYF
TRBJ1-5	.	TRBV10-3	.	TGTGCCATCAGCACCCAGGGCAATCAGCCCCAGCATTTT	CAISTQGNQPQHF
TRBJ1-1	.	TRBV19	TRBD1	TGTGCCAGTAGTATTAAGGGACAGCCGAACACTGAAGCTTTCTTT	CASSIKGQPNTEAFF
TRBJ2-7	.	TRBV14	TRBD2	TGTGCCAGCAGCTCCTGGCCGGGACTAGCGGATACCCCCTACGAGCAGTACTTC	CASSSWPGLADTPYEQYF
TRBJ2-1	.	TRBV7-9	TRBD1	TGTGCCAGCAGCTTTCCTACCGGGACAGGGCTTTACAATGAGCAGTTCTTC	CASSFPTGTGLYNEQFF
TRBJ2-1	.	TRBV5-1	TRBD1	TGCGCCAGCAGCTTGGGGACCCGACAGGGAGAGGGCACCTACAATGAGCAGTTCTTC	CASSLGTRQGEGTYNEQFF
TRBJ2-7	.	TRBV4-1	.	TGCGCCAGCAGCCAAGGTCCCCTAGGGGCCTACGAGCAGTACTTC	CASSQGPLGAYEQYF
TRBJ2-5	.	TRBV11-2	TRBD1	TGTGCCAGCAGCTTAGATCGGGACAGCCAAGAGACCCAGTACTTC	CASSLDRDSQETQYF
TRBJ2-7	once	TRBV7-2	TRBD1	TGTGCCAGCAGCCGGGACAGGGGCCTATACTACGAGCAGTACTTC	CASSRDRGLYYEQYF
TRBJ2-7	few	TRBV10-1	TRBD2	TGCGCCAGCAGTAAGCTACTAGCGGGAGAACAGCAGTACTTC	CASSKLLAGEQQYF
TRBJ2-1	.	TRBV7-8	TRBD2	TGTGCCAGCAGCTTTAGCGGGAGGGCAACCTACAATGAGCAGTTCTTC	CASSFSGRATYNEQFF
TRBJ1-1	once	TRBV18	.	TGTGCCAGCTCACCAAGGGGGAACACTGAAGCTTTCTTT	CASSPRGNTEAFF
TRBJ2-1	.	TRBV7-9	.	TGTGCCAGCAGCTTAGTAGTTTTATTGTCCTACAATGAGCAGTTCTTC	CASSLVVLLSYNEQFF
TRBJ1-1	.	TRBV18	TRBD1	TGTGCCAGCTCACCACCTGGTGGACAGGGGCTCACTGAAGCTTTCTTT	CASSPPGGQGLTEAFF
TRBJ1-2	.	TRBV5-1	.	TGCGCCAGCAGGCCAGCCGGGAGTTCCTCTTTTGGCTACACCTTC	CASRPAGSSSFGYTF
TRBJ2-1	.	TRBV6-5	TRBD1	TGTGCCACCGCTTTCGGACAGGGCTCCTACAATGAGCAGTTCTTC	CATAFGQGSYNEQFF
TRBJ2-7	.	TRBV7-8	.	TGTGCCAGCAGCGGCTTTGACAGTACTTCCTACGAGCAGTACTTC	CASSGFDSTSYEQYF
TRBJ2-1	.	TRBV5-1	.	TGCGCCAGCAGAAAGACAGTCGCGTATAGAGAATTCTTC	CASRKTVAYREFF
TRBJ2-1	.	TRBV6-4	.	TGTGCCAGCAGTGACTCGATGGCGGGACACAATGAGCAGTTCTTC	CASSDSMAGHNEQFF
TRBJ2-1	.	TRBV30	TRBD1	TGTGCCTGGAGTCTCGGACAGGGGAACAATGAGCAGTTCTTC	CAWSLGQGNNEQFF
TRBJ1-3	.	TRBV10-3	TRBD1	TGTGCCATCAGAGACAGGGGTAGAAACACCATATATTTT	CAIRDRGRNTIYF
TRBJ2-7	.	TRBV30	TRBD2	TGTGCCTGGAGTGTACCTAGCGGGAGTTGGTACGAGCAGTACTTC	CAWSVPSGSWYEQYF
TRBJ1-4	.	TRBV6-5	.	TGTGCCAGCAGCACAGGGTCGAGGAATGAAAAACTGTTTTTT	CASSTGSRNEKLFF
TRBJ2-2	.	TRBV2	.	TGTGCCAGCAGTGGGGGCAGGGTCCTCCCCGGGGAGCTGTTTTTT	CASSGGRVLPGELFF
TRBJ2-7	.	TRBV5-3	.	TGTGCCAGAAGCTTGGGTGACAGGTCCTTCTACGAGCAGTACTTC	CARSLGDRSFYEQYF
TRBJ1-4	.	TRBV25-1	TRBD1	TGTGCCAGCAGCTTAGGCACAGGGGGCGCGGGGAAACTGTTTTTT	CASSLGTGGAGKLFF
TRBJ2-7	.	TRBV4-3	TRBD1	TGCGCCAGCAGCCAAGACCGGACAGGAGCCTACGAGCAGTACTTC	CASSQDRTGAYEQYF
TRBJ1-6	.	TRBV14	.	TGTGCCAGCAGCCAACGTAGACAGGCGATAAATTCACCCCTCCACTTT	CASSQRRQAINSPLHF
TRBJ1-1	.	TRBV2	.	TGTGCCAGCAGTGAAATGAGTAGTAACACTGAAGCTTTCTTT	CASSEMSSNTEAFF
TRBJ2-7	.	TRBV7-8	.	TGTGCCAGCAGCTTATCGAAGGGGAAGACCTACGAGCAGTACTTC	CASSLSKGKTYEQYF
TRBJ2-1	.	TRBV13	.	TGTGCCAGCAGCTCCCGGGATAAGACTAGGGATGAGCAGTTCTTC	CASSSRDKTRDEQFF